This TCR beta chain derives from a study of blood T cell repertoires in COVID-19. Original processing methods: From reference gene primer amplification, estimates of nucleated cell counts were derived. Using immunoSEQ multiplex PCR, the repertoire was profiled, and TCRdb retains in-frame clones only, with some absent. The DNA was the basis for D and trimming; V, J and clone size are from that table. The sample contains 200,000 to 250,000 clones, roughly 83% of which appear only once. V dropped 7 bases and J dropped 0 bases, with 19 bases sitting between them. Germline values: CDR1 MNHEY, CDR2 SMNVEV (reference sequence). The CDR3 consists of 17 residues.

The chain links TRBV27 to TRBJ1-3, with a possible D match to TRBD1 (5 bases). This TCR came from a man at least 80 years old with acute or convalescent COVID-19. Sequences were obtained from peripheral blood. CDR3 sequence reads: CASTRDSPEDSGNTIYF. The CDR3 DNA reads TGTGCCAGCACCCGGGACTCTCCGGAGGACTCTGGAAACACCATATATTTT.